Below are 9 T cell receptor beta chains sequenced from a single sample in a study of cytomegalovirus exposure and HLA in healthy donors. The PCR used 60 Vbeta and 13 Jbeta primers. Clones were sequenced by immunoSEQ multiplex PCR, and TCRdb holds only the in-frame ones, with some missing. There are over 150,000 clones in the sample; 65% to 80% occur only once, and about 4.5% lies in the top ten. The material sequenced was PBMCs. All receptors come from a man aged 35 to 55 in good health and CMV-seronegative.

The CDR3 loop is CASSVGTSRGMEQYF. As DNA, the CDR3 is TGTGCCAGCAGCGTAGGGACTAGTAGGGGGATGGAGCAGTACTTC. The V gene is TRBV9, the J gene TRBJ2-7; tentatively, D is TRBD2 (7 bases). Trimming pared 0 bases from V and 7 bases from J, leaving 17 bases between. Germline V lookup: CDR1 SGDLS, CDR2 YYNGEE. The CDR3 covers 15 residues.

This chain connects TRBV5-4 to TRBJ1-5; no clear D gene. This CDR3 is built from 17 residues. Trimming removed 0 bases from V and 2 bases from J, with 15 bases in between. Germline V lookup: CDR1 SGHNT, CDR2 YYREEE (reference sequence). CDR3 region: CASSLANPGRGNQPQHF. The CDR3 DNA reads as TGTGCCAGCAGCTTGGCCAACCCGGGGAGGGGCAATCAGCCCCAGCATTTT.

The chain joins TRBV5-1 to TRBJ2-7, with D possibly being TRBD1 (5 bases). Germline CDR1 SGHRS, CDR2 YFSETQ. Trimming took off 5 bases at V and 1 base at J, with 16 bases between the two ends. This CDR3 comprises 15 residues. The CDR3 nucleotides are TGCGCCAGCAGATACCTAACCGACAGTTCCTACGAGCAGTACTTC. It yields the protein CASRYLTDSSYEQYF.

V usage is TRBV10-2 and J usage is TRBJ2-7; 7 nucleotides align to TRBD1. Germline trimming cut 6 bases from V and 3 bases from J; bases unmatched to any gene: 2. CDR1 is WSHSY, CDR2 SAAADI, per germline. There are 12 residues in the CDR3. The CDR3 DNA sequence: TGCGCCAGCAGGGGACAGTACTACGAGCAGTACTTC. Translation: CASRGQYYEQYF.

This rearrangement joins TRBV5-4 to TRBJ2-7, with TRBD1 identical over 7 bases. With 3 bases clipped from V and 2 bases from J, the junction kept 5 bases outside the gene matches. The CDR3 covers 14 residues. Per the germline V gene, CDR1 is SGHNT and CDR2 is YYREEE (reference sequence). CDR3 sequence reads: CASSWGTETYEQYF. The CDR3 nucleotides read TGTGCCAGCAGCTGGGGGACAGAGACCTACGAGCAGTACTTC. Using reference TRBV5-4 and TRBJ2-7 for the parts outside the CDR3, the full variable domain is ETGVTQSPTHLIKTRGQQVTLRCSSQSGHNTVSWYQQALGQGPQFIFQYYREEENGRGNFPPRFSGLQFPNYSSELNVNALELDDSALYLCASSWGTETYEQYFGPGTRLTVT.

The sample holds one count of this clone. The J gene is TRBJ2-1, the V gene TRBV14, with TRBD2 matching 7 bases. This CDR3 region has 15 residues. Germline assignment: CDR1 SGHDN and CDR2 FVKESK. The V segment lost 4 bases and the J segment 4 bases; nucleotides outside the gene matches: 7. The CDR3 nucleotides are TGTGCCAGCAGCCGGGAGGGAAGGCGGTACAATGAGCAGTTCTTC. Amino acids: CASSREGRRYNEQFF.

This clone was seen a single time. V usage is TRBV5-6 and J usage is TRBJ1-5, with D possibly matching TRBD1 (5 bases). Between the trimmed V and J ends, which lost 1 base and 4 bases, there was a span of 9 bases. Germline V gives CDR1 SGHDT, CDR2 YYEEEE. The CDR3 sequence is 14 residues long. CDR3 region: CASSLWGSNQPQHF. In DNA form, the CDR3 reads TGTGCCAGCAGCTTGTGGGGCTCGAATCAGCCCCAGCATTTT.

The rearrangement uses TRBV9 and TRBJ2-7, with TRBD2 as a possible D gene (5 bases). V was clipped by 0 bases and J by 3 bases, with 13 bases between them. The CDR3 extends over 15 amino acids. Germline CDR1 is SGDLS and CDR2 is YYNGEE. In DNA, the CDR3 is TGTGCCAGCAGCGTAGCCGCGGGTCTGGACTACGAGCAGTACTTC. It specifies CASSVAAGLDYEQYF.

This chain links TRBV25-1 with TRBJ1-2; 7 nucleotides line up with TRBD1. Germline V gene lookup returns CDR1 MGHDK and CDR2 SYGVNS. This CDR3 is built from 16 residues. Trimming took 3 bases from V and 2 from J; bases not matched to a gene: 9. The CDR3 spells CASSDPPRDSNYGYTF. The CDR3 DNA sequence: TGTGCCAGCAGTGACCCCCCCCGGGACAGCAACTATGGCTACACCTTC.